This passage covers 15 T cell receptor beta chains from one sample sequenced in a study of T cells in Graves' hyperthyroidism and ophthalmopathy. From RNA transcripts, TCR beta CDR3 regions were amplified. An initial round of RT-PCR targeting the TCR CDR3 relied on the HTBI primer set. Via MiXCR, TCRdb re-called the multiplex PCR reads, giving one row per CDR3 protein. The data show 400,000 to 500,000 distinct CDR3 sequences, roughly 14% seen once. Sequenced input: blood. These receptors were obtained from a man between 18 and 29 years old with Graves' ophthalmopathy.

This clonotype was found many times. The genes are TRBV6-2 or TRBV6-3 and TRBJ1-6; D is perhaps TRBD1 (5 bases). CDR3 size: 15 residues. The V end lost 6 bases, the J end lost 8 bases, and 17 bases lay between the germline ends. Germline CDR1 MNHEY, CDR2 SVGEGT. CDR3 residues: CASSHPGGADSPLHF. CDR3 in DNA: TGTGCCAGCAGCCACCCCGGGGGAGCTGATTCACCCCTCCACTTT.

This clonotype has at least ten counts. The V and J genes are TRBV30 and TRBJ2-3; D ambiguous. V shed 6 bases and J shed 1 base, with 2 bases lying between them. The CDR3 is made up of 10 amino acids. Germline CDR1 and CDR2: GTSNPN and SVGIG (reference sequence). The chain's CDR3 is CACGTDTQYF. The DNA of the CDR3 is TGTGCCTGCGGCACAGATACGCAGTATTTT.

The V call is TRBV4-1, the J call TRBJ1-2; 7 bases fit TRBD1. The CDR3 contains 13 residues. The germline V gene has CDR1 MGHRA and CDR2 YSYEKL. V shed 7 bases, J shed 8 bases, and the junction held 10 bases outside the gene matches. DNA for the CDR3: TGCGCCAGCAACGGATACAGGGGCTGGGGCTACACCTTC. The encoded protein is CASNGYRGWGYTF.

This clonotype turned up a few times. The chain uses TRBV27 and TRBJ2-7, with D perhaps TRBD1 (6 bases). Trimming removed 7 bases at V and 0 bases at J, with 10 bases between. Germline values: CDR1 MNHEY, CDR2 SMNVEV (reference sequence). This CDR3 region has 13 residues. This CDR3 is CASIGGNSYEQYF. CDR3 sequence (DNA): TGTGCCAGCATAGGGGGAAACTCCTACGAGCAGTACTTC.

This clonotype was seen once. A much larger clone sits a single nucleotide away, making a read error possible. V gene TRBV7-9 combines with J gene TRBJ1-6, with 8 bases matching TRBD1. This CDR3 contains 14 residues. Germline-derived CDR1 and CDR2 are SEHNR and FQNEAQ (reference sequence). Losses at the gene ends were 3 bases for V and 10 bases for J; bases not matched to a gene: 5. CDR3 amino acids: CASSLTGVKSPLHF. Written as DNA, the CDR3 is TGTGCCAGCAGCTTGACAGGGGTTAAATCACCCCTCCACTTT.

This clonotype has ten or more counts. The rearrangement joins TRBV28 to TRBJ1-4; 8 bases fit TRBD1. Germline CDR1 and CDR2: MDHEN and SYDVKM. CDR3 length equals 15 residues. J gave up 10 bases and V 4 bases, and 11 bases lay outside the gene matches. Here the CDR3 reads CASSSQGGVRGKLFF. The CDR3 DNA follows: TGTGCCAGCAGTTCACAGGGGGGGGTGCGTGGAAAACTGTTTTTT.

In its sample, this clonotype was seen many times. The CDR3 loop is CASSPLGGEAEAFF. The CDR3 DNA reads TGCGCCAGCAGCCCTCTGGGGGGGGAAGCTGAAGCTTTCTTT. The chain links TRBV5-1 to TRBJ1-1; weak D call: TRBD1 (5 bases). Trimming took 4 bases from V and 6 from J, leaving 16 bases between them. CDR1 SGHRS and CDR2 YFSETQ come from the germline V gene. This CDR3 has 14 residues.

This clonotype was found a few times. The rearrangement links TRBV25-1 to TRBJ2-3, with 8 bases matching TRBD1. Germline V lookup: CDR1 MGHDK, CDR2 SYGVNS. V was pared by 1 base and J by 0 bases, with 6 bases of the junction left unmatched. The CDR3 totals 17 residues. CDR3 residues: CASSESPTGASTDTQYF. The CDR3 bases are TGTGCCAGCAGTGAATCCCCGACAGGGGCTAGCACAGATACGCAGTATTTT.

There are many counts of this clonotype. This sequence joins TRBV20-1 and TRBJ1-1, with D possibly being TRBD1 (5 bases). The ends were cut back, 6 bases at V and 3 bases at J, with 8 bases in the middle. This CDR3 is built from 11 residues. Germline values: CDR1 DFQATT, CDR2 SNEGSKA (reference sequence). The CDR3 region is CSATAYTEAFF. The CDR3 DNA reads TGCAGTGCGACAGCTTACACTGAAGCTTTCTTT.

This clonotype came up many times. The chain recombines TRBV11-3 with TRBJ1-2; unclear D gene. CDR3 length: 12 residues. The V end was cut by 2 bases, the J end by 6 bases, with 7 bases between. The V gene's germline CDR1 is SGHNT and CDR2 YENEEA. The CDR3 loop reads CASSLYLDGYTF. DNA of the CDR3: TGTGCCAGCAGCTTATACTTGGATGGCTACACCTTC.

This clonotype occurred many times. CDR3 amino acids: CASQREASGFSTDTQYF. Here the CDR3 DNA reads TGCGCCAGTCAAAGGGAGGCTAGCGGATTTAGCACAGATACGCAGTATTTT. The J gene is TRBJ2-3, the V gene TRBV5-1, with TRBD2 matching over 7 bases. The J segment lost 0 bases and the V segment lost 8 bases, leaving 15 bases of the junction unmatched. This CDR3 comprises 17 residues. Looked up from germline, CDR1 is SGHRS and CDR2 is YFSETQ.

The V call is TRBV2, the J call TRBJ2-1, with 7 bases matching TRBD1. Per the germline V gene, CDR1 is SNHLY and CDR2 is FYNNEI. This CDR3 is 15 amino acids long. With 10 bases clipped from V and 4 bases from J, the junction kept 13 bases outside the gene matches. The CDR3 spells CANRAGTENYNEQFF. The CDR3, as DNA: TGTGCCAACAGGGCCGGGACAGAGAATTACAATGAGCAGTTCTTC.

This chain joins TRBV2 and TRBJ2-2; TRBD2 aligns across 12 bases. V lost 8 bases, J lost 0 bases, and 10 bases stayed unmatched. The CDR3 sequence is 18 residues long. Germline V lookup: CDR1 SNHLY, CDR2 FYNNEI. CDR3 residues: CASSPFRTSGTNTGELFF. The CDR3 DNA follows: TGTGCCAGCTCACCCTTTCGGACTAGCGGGACGAACACCGGGGAGCTGTTTTTT.

At least ten counts were recorded for this clonotype. The chain links TRBV20-1 to TRBJ2-3, with no clear D. CDR1 and CDR2 from the germline V gene are DFQATT and SNEGSKA (reference sequence). V lost 0 bases to trimming and J lost 0 bases, with 7 bases between them. The CDR3 is 14 residues long. The CDR3 bases are TGCAGTGCTAGAGATCTGGGCAGCACAGATACGCAGTATTTT. Encoded protein: CSARDLGSTDTQYF.

This clonotype was seen at least ten times. The gene calls are TRBV24-1 and TRBJ2-7, with TRBD1 as a possible D gene (6 bases). The CDR3 covers 13 residues. Trimming took 6 bases from V and 2 from J, leaving 10 bases between them. Germline-derived CDR1 and CDR2 are KGHDR and SFDVKD. The chain's CDR3 is CATSSQGTYEQYF. CDR3 bases: TGTGCCACCAGTTCACAGGGAACCTACGAGCAGTACTTC.